This is a list of T cell receptor beta chains from one sample in a study of T cells after posttransplantation cyclophosphamide. Libraries were prepared by immunoSEQ multiplex PCR; TCRdb keeps only in-frame clonotypes and omits some of them. Of 15,000 to 20,000 clones listed, approximately 80% are singletons. This specimen was PBMCs, taken roughly 470 days after allogeneic stem cell transplant with calcineurin inhibitor and methotrexate. These receptors came from a young adult male patient who received an allogeneic stem cell transplant from an unrelated donor, was CMV-positive, and had acute and chronic GVHD. Some T cells may be provided by the graft donor. The CDR3 runs from the conserved cysteine through the conserved F or W. A D gene is named only where the DNA matches it firmly. Only some rows state a clone size, as once, few, many or a class for expanded clones.

>TRBD2|TRBJ2-1|TRBV19|NA
TGTGCCAGTGGCCCTAGCGGGGCTTCCTACAATGAGCAGTTCTTC
CASGPSGASYNEQFF
>TRBD1|TRBJ1-2|TRBV18|NA
TGCGCCAGCTCAGAGCAGGGGGCCGGGAGTCCGTATGGCTACACCTTC
CASSEQGAGSPYGYTF
>NA|TRBJ1-1|TRBV4-2|few
TGTGCCAGCAGCGCCGGACAGATTCTTAACACTGAAGCTTTCTTT
CASSAGQILNTEAFF
>NA|TRBJ1-1|TRBV11-3|few
TGTGCCAGCAGCTTATCCGGGGAGTACACTGAAGCTTTCTTT
CASSLSGEYTEAFF
>TRBD2|TRBJ2-1|TRBV5-4|NA
TGTGCCAGCAGCCCACGGGGGGGGGCCAATGAGCAGTTCTTC
CASSPRGGANEQFF
>TRBD1|TRBJ1-6|TRBV27|NA
TGTGCCAGCAGTTTCCTCCGGGACAGGCTCAATTCACCCCTCCACTTT
CASSFLRDRLNSPLHF
>TRBD1|TRBJ2-4|TRBV6-5|NA
TGTGCCAGCAGTTCGGGACAGGGGAAAAACATTCAGTACTTC
CASSSGQGKNIQYF
>NA|TRBJ1-4|TRBV5-6|NA
TGTGCCAGCAGCCAGGGCGTTGAAAAACTGTTTTTT
CASSQGVEKLFF
>NA|TRBJ1-4|TRBV19|few
TGTGCCAGTAGTGAATCGACAGGTGCTAATGAAAAACTGTTTTTT
CASSESTGANEKLFF
>NA|TRBJ1-4|TRBV10-3|NA
TGTGCCATCAGCCAGGGGCAGGATAATGAAAAACTGTTTTTT
CAISQGQDNEKLFF
>NA|TRBJ2-5|TRBV11-2|NA
TGTGCCAGCAGCTTTTCCGGGCCCCGCGGGGGCGGAGAGACCCAGTACTTC
CASSFSGPRGGGETQYF
>TRBD1|TRBJ2-6|TRBV9|NA
TGTGCCAGCAGCGTCGGACAGGGGCGAGGGGCCAACGTCCTGACTTTC
CASSVGQGRGANVLTF
>NA|TRBJ2-2|TRBV11-3|NA
TGTGTCAGCAGCTTTACAGGGTTGTACGGGGAGCTGTTTTTT
CVSSFTGLYGELFF
>NA|TRBJ1-4|TRBV7-8|NA
TGTGCCAGCAGCTTACAGGCGCCTAATGAAAAACTGTTTTTT
CASSLQAPNEKLFF
>TRBD1|TRBJ2-1|TRBV4-3|few
TGCGCCAGCAGCGGGGACAGGACGAATTCCTACAATGAGCAGTTCTTC
CASSGDRTNSYNEQFF
>NA|TRBJ2-2|TRBV2|NA
TGTGCCAGCAGGGCCAACCCCGCGAACACCGGGGAGCTGTTTTTT
CASRANPANTGELFF
>TRBD2|TRBJ2-1|TRBV19|few
TGTGCCAGTAGTTTAACGCCGGGACTAGCTGCCTATGAGCAGTTCTTC
CASSLTPGLAAYEQFF
>TRBD1|TRBJ1-5|TRBV28|NA
TGTGCCAGCAGTCTATCCGTGACAGGGAATAGCAATCAGCCCCAGCATTTT
CASSLSVTGNSNQPQHF
>NA|TRBJ1-3|TRBV19|few
TGTGCCAGTAGTATTTACTGGGGGCCTGGAAACACCATATATTTT
CASSIYWGPGNTIYF
>NA|TRBJ1-5|TRBV30|once
TGTGCCTGGTCGTGGGGGGGCAATCAGCCCCAGCATTTT
CAWSWGGNQPQHF
>TRBD2|TRBJ2-3|TRBV9|NA
TGTGCCAGCACCCTAGGACTAGCGGAAGATACGCAGTATTTT
CASTLGLAEDTQYF
>TRBD2|TRBJ2-1|TRBV9|once
TGTGCCAGCAGCCCAGGCGGGGGGAGCCGGTACAATGAGCAGTTCTTC
CASSPGGGSRYNEQFF
>TRBD1|TRBJ1-1|TRBV7-8|NA
TGTGCCAGCAGCTATGACAGGGGAGGGGGGAACACTGAAGCTTTCTTT
CASSYDRGGGNTEAFF
>NA|TRBJ1-6|TRBV7-3|once
TGTGCCAGCAGCTTAAGCCTGCAGGGGAATTCACCCCTCCACTTT
CASSLSLQGNSPLHF
>TRBD1|TRBJ2-3|TRBV7-9|NA
TGTGCCAGCAGCTTAGCGACAGGGGACGCAGTGGGCACAGATACGCAGTATTTT
CASSLATGDAVGTDTQYF
>NA|TRBJ2-1|TRBV28|NA
TGTGCCAGCAGTTTATTATCGGGGAGCTACAATGAGCAGTTCTTC
CASSLLSGSYNEQFF